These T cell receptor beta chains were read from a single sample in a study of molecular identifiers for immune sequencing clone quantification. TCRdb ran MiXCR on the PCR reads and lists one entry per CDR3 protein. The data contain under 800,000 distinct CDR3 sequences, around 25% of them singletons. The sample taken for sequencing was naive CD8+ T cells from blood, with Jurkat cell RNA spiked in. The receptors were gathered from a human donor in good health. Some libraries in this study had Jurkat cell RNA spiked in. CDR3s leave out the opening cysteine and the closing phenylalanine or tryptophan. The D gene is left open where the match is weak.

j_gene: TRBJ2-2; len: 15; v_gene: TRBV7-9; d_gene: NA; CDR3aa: ASSLEVMGAGAGELF
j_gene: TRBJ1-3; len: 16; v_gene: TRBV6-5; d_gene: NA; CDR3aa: ASSPLFSTGPSGNTIY
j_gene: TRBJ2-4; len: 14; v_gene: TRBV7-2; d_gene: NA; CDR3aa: ASSLPTVLAKNIQY
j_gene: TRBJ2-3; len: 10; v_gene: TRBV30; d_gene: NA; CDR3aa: AWSHGGDTQY
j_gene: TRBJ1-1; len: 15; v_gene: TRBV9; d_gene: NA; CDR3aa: ASSEGRGGRLDTEAF
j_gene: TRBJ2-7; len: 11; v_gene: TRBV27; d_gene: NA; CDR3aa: ASRWGVGYEQY
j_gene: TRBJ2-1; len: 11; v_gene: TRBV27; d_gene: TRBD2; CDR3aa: ASGRARDNEQF
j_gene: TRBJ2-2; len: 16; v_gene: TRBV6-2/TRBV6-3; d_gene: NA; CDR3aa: ASSILVPGLSNTGELF
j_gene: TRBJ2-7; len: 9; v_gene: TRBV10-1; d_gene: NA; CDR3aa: ASSEGHEQY
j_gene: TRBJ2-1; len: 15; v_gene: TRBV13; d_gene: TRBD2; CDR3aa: ASSLELAGSSYNEQF
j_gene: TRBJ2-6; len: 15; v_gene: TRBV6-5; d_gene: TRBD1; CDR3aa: ASSRRQGYSGANVLT
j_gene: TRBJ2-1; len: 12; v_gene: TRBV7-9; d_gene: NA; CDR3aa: ASSFAGWGTEQF
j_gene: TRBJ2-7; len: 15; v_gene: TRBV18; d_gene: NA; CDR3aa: ASSVVGTADHTYEQY
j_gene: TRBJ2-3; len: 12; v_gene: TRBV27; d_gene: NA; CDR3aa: ASSPVESTDTQY
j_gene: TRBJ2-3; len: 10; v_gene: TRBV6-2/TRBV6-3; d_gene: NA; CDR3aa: ASRSWTDTQY
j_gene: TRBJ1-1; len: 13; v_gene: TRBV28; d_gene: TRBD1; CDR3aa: ASSYRGLMNTEAF
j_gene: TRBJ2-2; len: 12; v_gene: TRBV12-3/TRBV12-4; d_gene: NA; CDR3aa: ASSFSEDTGELF
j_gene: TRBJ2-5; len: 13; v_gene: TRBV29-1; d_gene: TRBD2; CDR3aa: SVAGTSGLSETQY
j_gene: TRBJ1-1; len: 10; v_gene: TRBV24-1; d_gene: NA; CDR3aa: ATSESGIEAF
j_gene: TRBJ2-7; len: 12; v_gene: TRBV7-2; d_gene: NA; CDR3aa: ASSLGAGVYEQY
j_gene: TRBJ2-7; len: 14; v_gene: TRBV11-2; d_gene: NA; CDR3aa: ASSLGVSGRSYEQY
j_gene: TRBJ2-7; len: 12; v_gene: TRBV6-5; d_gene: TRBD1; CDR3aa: ASSSETGAYEQY
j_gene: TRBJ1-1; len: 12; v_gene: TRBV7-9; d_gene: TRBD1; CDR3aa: ASSGRTGRTEAF
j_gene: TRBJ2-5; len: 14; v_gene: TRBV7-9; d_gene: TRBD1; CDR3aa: ASSLNRGGPQETQY
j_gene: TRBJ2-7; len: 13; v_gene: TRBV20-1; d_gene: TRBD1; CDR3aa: SARGRQGRSYEQY
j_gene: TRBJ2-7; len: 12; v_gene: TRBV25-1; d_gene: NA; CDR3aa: ASRSTSLFCEQY
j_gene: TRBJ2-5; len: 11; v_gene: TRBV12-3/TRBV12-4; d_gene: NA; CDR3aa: ASSGDMGETQY
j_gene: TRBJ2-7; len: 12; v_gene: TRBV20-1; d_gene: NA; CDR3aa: SARVGDRLYEQY
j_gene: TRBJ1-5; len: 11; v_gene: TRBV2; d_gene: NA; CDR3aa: ASSVSSNQPQH
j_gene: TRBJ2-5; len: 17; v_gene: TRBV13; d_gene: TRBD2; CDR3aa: ASSSNRASGGDLQETQY